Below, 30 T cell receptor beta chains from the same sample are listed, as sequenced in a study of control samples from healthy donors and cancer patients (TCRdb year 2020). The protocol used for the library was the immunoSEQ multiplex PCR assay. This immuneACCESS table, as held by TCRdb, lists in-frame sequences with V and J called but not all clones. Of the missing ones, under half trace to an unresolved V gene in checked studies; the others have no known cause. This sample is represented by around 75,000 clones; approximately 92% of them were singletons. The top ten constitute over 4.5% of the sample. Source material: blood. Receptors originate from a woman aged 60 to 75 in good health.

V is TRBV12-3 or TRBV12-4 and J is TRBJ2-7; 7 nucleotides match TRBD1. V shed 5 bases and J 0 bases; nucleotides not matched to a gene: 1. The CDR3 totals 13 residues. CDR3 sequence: CASSQGDSYEQYF. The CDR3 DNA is TGTGCCAGCAGTCAGGGGGACTCCTACGAGCAGTACTTC.

CDR3 in amino acids: CASSRAPQPQHF. DNA for the CDR3: TGTGCCAGCAGTCGAGCCCCACAGCCCCAGCATTTT. V and J are TRBV12-3 or TRBV12-4 and TRBJ1-5; no clear D gene. Trimming pared 5 bases from V and 7 bases from J, leaving 9 bases between. CDR3 length: 12 amino acids.

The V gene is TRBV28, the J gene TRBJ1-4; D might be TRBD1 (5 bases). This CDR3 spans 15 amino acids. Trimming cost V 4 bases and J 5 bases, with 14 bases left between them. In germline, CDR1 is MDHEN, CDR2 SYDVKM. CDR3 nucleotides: TGTGCCAGCAGTTGGGGGGTTGTAAGGAATGAAAAACTGTTTTTT. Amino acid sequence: CASSWGVVRNEKLFF.

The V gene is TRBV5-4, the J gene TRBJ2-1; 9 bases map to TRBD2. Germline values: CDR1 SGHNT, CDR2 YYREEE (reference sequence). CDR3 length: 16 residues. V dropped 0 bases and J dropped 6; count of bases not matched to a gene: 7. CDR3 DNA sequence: TGTGCCAGCAGCTTGGGTCGGGCGGGAGGGGCCAATGAGCAGTTCTTC. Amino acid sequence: CASSLGRAGGANEQFF.

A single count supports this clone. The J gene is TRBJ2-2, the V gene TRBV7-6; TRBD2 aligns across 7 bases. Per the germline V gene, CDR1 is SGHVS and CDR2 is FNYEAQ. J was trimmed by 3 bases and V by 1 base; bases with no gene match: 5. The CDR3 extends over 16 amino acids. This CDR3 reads CASSLGASGHTGELFF. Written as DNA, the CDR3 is TGTGCCAGCAGCTTAGGGGCTAGCGGCCACACCGGGGAGCTGTTTTTT.

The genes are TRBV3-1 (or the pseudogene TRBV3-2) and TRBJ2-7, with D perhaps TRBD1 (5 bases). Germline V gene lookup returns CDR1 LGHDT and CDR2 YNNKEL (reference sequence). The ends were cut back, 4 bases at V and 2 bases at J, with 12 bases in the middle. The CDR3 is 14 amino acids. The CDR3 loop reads CASSRLDSPYEQYF. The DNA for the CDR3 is TGTGCCAGCAGCCGCCTCGACAGCCCCTACGAGCAGTACTTC.

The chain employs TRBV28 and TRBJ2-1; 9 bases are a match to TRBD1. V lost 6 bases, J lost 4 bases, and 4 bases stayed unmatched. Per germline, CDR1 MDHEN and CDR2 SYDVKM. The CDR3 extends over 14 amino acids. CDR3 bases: TGTGCCAGCAGAGCCGGGACAGGGTACAATGAGCAGTTCTTC. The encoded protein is CASRAGTGYNEQFF.

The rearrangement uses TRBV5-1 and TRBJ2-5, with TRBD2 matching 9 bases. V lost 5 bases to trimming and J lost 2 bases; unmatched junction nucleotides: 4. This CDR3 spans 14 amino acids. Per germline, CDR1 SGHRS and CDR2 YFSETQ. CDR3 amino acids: CASRSAGGQETQYF. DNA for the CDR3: TGCGCCAGCAGGTCGGCGGGAGGGCAAGAGACCCAGTACTTC. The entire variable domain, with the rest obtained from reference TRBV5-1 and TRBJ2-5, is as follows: KAGVTQTPRYLIKTRGQQVTLSCSPISGHRSVSWYQQTPGQGLQFLFEYFSETQRNKGNFPGRFSGRQFSNSRSEMNVSTLELGDSALYLCASRSAGGQETQYFGPGTRLLVL.

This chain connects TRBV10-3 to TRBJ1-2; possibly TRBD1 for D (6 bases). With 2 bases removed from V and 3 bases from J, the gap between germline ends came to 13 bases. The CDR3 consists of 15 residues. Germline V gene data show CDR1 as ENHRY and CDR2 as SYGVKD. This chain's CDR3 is CAISEAKTGYYGYTF. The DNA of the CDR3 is TGTGCCATCAGTGAGGCCAAAACAGGGTACTATGGCTACACCTTC.

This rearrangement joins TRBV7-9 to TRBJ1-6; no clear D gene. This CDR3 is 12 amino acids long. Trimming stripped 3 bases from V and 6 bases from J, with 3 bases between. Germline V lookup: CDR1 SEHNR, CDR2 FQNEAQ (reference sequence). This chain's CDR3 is CASSFSNSPLHF. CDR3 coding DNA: TGTGCCAGCAGCTTTAGTAATTCACCCCTCCACTTT.

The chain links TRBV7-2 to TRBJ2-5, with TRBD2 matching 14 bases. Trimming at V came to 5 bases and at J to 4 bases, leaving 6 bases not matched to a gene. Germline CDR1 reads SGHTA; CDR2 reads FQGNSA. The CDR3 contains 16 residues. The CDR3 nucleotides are TGTGCCAGCAGCGCCAACGGACTAGCGGGAGGAGAGACCCAGTACTTC. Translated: CASSANGLAGGETQYF.

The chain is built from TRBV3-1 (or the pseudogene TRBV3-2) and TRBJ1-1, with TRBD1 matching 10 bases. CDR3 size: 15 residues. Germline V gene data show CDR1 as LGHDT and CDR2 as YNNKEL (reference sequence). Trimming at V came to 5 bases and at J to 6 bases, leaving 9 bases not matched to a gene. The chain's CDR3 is CASSFRRGQGSEAFF. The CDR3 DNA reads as TGTGCCAGCAGCTTCCGAAGGGGACAGGGGTCTGAAGCTTTCTTT.

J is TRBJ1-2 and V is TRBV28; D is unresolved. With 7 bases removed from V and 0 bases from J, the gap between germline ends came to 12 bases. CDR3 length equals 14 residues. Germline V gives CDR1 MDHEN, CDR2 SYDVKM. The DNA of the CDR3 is TGTGCCAGCAATATGGGGAGGGCTAACTATGGCTACACCTTC. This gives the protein CASNMGRANYGYTF.

CDR3 loop: CASSLSLGEAFF. The CDR3 nucleotides are TGTGCCAGCAGTTTATCTTTGGGGGAAGCTTTCTTT. The chain couples TRBV28 to TRBJ1-1; D gene unclear. This CDR3 region has 12 residues. The germline V gene encodes CDR1 MDHEN and CDR2 SYDVKM. Trimming cost V 1 base and J 8 bases, with 8 bases left between them. Combining the CDR3 with reference TRBV28 and TRBJ1-1 gives the whole variable domain DVKVTQSSRYLVKRTGEKVFLECVQDMDHENMFWYRQDPGLGLRLIYFSYDVKMKEKGDIPEGYSVSREKKERFSLILESASTNQTSMYLCASSLSLGEAFFGQGTRLTVV.

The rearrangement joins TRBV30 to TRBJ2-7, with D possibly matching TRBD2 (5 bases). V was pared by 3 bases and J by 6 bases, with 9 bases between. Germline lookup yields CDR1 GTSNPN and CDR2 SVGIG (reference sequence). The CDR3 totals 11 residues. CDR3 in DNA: TGTGCCTGGAGCCGGACTGTCGAGCAGTACTTC. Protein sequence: CAWSRTVEQYF.

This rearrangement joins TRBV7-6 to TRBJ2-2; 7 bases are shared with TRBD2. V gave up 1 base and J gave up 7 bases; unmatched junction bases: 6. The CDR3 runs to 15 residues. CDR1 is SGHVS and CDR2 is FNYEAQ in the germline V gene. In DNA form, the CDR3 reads TGTGCCAGCAGCTTAGTTCGGGGAGGGATCGGGGAGCTGTTTTTT. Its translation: CASSLVRGGIGELFF.

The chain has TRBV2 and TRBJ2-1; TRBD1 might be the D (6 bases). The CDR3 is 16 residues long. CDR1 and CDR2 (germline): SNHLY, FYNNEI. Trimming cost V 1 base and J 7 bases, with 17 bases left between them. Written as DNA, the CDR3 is TGTGCCAGCAGTGAAGGCCAAAGAAGGGGGTCGAATGAGCAGTTCTTC. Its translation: CASSEGQRRGSNEQFF.

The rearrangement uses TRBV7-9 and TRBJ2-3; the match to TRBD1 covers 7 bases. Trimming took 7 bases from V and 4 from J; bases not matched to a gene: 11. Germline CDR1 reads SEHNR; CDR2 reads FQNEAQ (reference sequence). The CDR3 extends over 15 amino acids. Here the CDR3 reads CASTHTTGVADTQYF. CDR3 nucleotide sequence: TGTGCCAGCACCCATACTACAGGGGTGGCAGATACGCAGTATTTT. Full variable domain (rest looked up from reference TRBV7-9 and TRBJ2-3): DTGVSQNPRHKITKRGQNVTFRCDPISEHNRLYWYRQTLGQGPEFLTYFQNEAQLEKSRLLSDRFSAERPKGSFSTLEIQRTEQGDSAMYLCASTHTTGVADTQYFGPGTRLTVL.

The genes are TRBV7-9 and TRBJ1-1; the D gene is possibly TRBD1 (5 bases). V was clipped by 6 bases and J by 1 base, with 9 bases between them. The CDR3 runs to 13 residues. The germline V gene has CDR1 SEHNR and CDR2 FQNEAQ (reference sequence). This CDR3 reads CASSPQGNTEAFF. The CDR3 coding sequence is TGTGCCAGCAGTCCGCAGGGGAACACTGAAGCTTTCTTT.

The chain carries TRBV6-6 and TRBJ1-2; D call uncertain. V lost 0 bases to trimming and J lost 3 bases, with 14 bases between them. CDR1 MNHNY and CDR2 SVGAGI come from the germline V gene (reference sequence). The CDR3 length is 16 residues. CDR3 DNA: TGTGCCAGCAGTTACTCGACTGCTAAGGATGACTATGGCTACACCTTC. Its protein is CASSYSTAKDDYGYTF.

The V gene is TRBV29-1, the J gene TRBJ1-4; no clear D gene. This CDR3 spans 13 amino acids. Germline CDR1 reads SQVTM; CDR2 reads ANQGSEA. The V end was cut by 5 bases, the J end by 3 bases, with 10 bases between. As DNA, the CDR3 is TGCAGCGTTCTGGTACAAGCTAATGAAAAACTGTTTTTT. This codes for CSVLVQANEKLFF. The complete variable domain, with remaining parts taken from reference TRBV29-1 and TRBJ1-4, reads SAVISQKPSRDICQRGTSLTIQCQVDSQVTMMFWYRQQPGQSLTLIATANQGSEATYESGFVIDKFPISRPNLTFSTLTVSNMSPEDSSIYLCSVLVQANEKLFFGSGTQLSVL.

CDR3 in amino acids: CASSFGTSGRNEQFF. The CDR3, as DNA: TGTGCCAGCAGTTTCGGGACTAGCGGGAGGAATGAGCAGTTCTTC. This rearrangement joins TRBV28 to TRBJ2-1, with 15 nucleotides matching TRBD2. The CDR3 runs 15 residues. V shed 3 bases, J shed 7 bases, and the junction held 1 base outside the gene matches. Germline lookup yields CDR1 MDHEN and CDR2 SYDVKM.

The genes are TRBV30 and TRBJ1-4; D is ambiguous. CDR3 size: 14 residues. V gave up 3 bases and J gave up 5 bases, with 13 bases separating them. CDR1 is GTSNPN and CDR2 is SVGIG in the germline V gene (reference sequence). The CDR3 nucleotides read TGTGCCTGGAGGCAACAGCCGTTCAATGAAAAACTGTTTTTT. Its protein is CAWRQQPFNEKLFF.

The CDR3 loop reads CSASSGPTDTQYF. The CDR3, as DNA: TGCAGCGCTTCTAGCGGACCCACAGATACGCAGTATTTT. The chain couples TRBV29-1 to TRBJ2-3; 7 bases are shared with TRBD2. Germline V gene lookup returns CDR1 SQVTM and CDR2 ANQGSEA. The CDR3 spans 13 residues. V trimming: 7 bases; J trimming: 2 bases; junction bases outside the gene matches: 6.

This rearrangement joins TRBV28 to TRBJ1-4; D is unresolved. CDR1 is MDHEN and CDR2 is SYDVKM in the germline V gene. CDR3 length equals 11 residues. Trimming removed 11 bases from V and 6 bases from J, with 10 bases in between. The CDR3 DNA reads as TGTGCCGCCGGTCGGGATGAAAAACTGTTTTTT. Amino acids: CAAGRDEKLFF.

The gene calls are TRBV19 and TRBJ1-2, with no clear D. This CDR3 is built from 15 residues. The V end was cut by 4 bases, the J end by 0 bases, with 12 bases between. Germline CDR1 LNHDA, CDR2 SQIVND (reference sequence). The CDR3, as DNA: TGTGCCAGTAGTACCACAGCGAAAGCTAACTATGGCTACACCTTC. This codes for CASSTTAKANYGYTF.

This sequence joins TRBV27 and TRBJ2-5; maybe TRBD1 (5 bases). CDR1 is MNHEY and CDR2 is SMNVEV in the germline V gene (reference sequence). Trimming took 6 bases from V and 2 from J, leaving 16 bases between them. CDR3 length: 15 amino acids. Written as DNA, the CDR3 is TGTGCCAGCAGGAAGCGCCAGGGTGGACAAGAGACCCAGTACTTC. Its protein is CASRKRQGGQETQYF.

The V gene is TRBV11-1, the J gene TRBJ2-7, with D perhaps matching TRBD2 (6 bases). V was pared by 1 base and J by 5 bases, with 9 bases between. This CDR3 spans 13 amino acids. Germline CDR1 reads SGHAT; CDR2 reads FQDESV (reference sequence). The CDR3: CASSLEEGDEQYF. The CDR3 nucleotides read TGTGCCAGCAGCTTAGAGGAGGGTGACGAGCAGTACTTC.

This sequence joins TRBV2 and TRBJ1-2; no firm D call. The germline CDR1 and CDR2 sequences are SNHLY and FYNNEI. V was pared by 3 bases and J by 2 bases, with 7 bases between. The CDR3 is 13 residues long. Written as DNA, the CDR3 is TGTGCCAGCAGTGAGGACGGGAACTATGGCTACACCTTC. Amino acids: CASSEDGNYGYTF. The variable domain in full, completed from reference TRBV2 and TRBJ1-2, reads EPEVTQTPSHQVTQMGQEVILRCVPISNHLYFYWYRQILGQKVEFLVSFYNNEISEKSEIFDDQFSVERPDGSNFTLKIRSTKLEDSAMYFCASSEDGNYGYTFGSGTRLTVV.

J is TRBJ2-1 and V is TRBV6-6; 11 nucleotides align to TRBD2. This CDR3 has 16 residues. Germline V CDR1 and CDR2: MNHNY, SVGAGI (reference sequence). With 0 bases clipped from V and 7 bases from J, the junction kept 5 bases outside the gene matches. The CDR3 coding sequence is TGTGCCAGCAGTTACTCATTGGGACTAGCGGTGAATGAGCAGTTCTTC. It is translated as CASSYSLGLAVNEQFF.